These 32 T cell receptor beta chains originate from one sample sequenced in a study of blood T cell repertoires in COVID-19. Profiled with immunoSEQ multiplex PCR; TCRdb holds only in-frame clones, not every one. The data hold roughly 250,000 clones, with roughly 91% observed a single time. The specimen sequenced was peripheral blood. Source of these receptors: a man aged 25 to 40 with acute or convalescent COVID-19.

The rearrangement uses TRBV5-6 and TRBJ2-1, with TRBD2 matching over 9 bases. Trimming removed 4 bases from V and 4 bases from J; junction bases left unmatched: 6. This CDR3 is 15 amino acids long. The V gene's germline CDR1 is SGHDT and CDR2 YYEEEE. The CDR3 spells CASSVTSGQYNEQFF. The CDR3 DNA sequence: TGTGCCAGCAGCGTGACTAGCGGACAATACAATGAGCAGTTCTTC.

This sequence joins TRBV7-9 and TRBJ1-1; 8 nucleotides match TRBD1. Looked up from germline, CDR1 is SEHNR and CDR2 is FQNEAQ (reference sequence). The CDR3 extends over 14 amino acids. Germline trimming cut 2 bases from V and 4 bases from J; bases unmatched to any gene: 3. CDR3 nucleotide sequence: TGTGCCAGCAGCTTACTAGGACAGGGCACTGAAGCTTTCTTT. Translating gives CASSLLGQGTEAFF.

The chain couples TRBV24-1 to TRBJ2-7; 9 bases fit TRBD1. The ends lost 10 bases at V and 6 bases at J; junction bases unmatched: 18. The CDR3 extends over 16 amino acids. Germline V gives CDR1 KGHDR, CDR2 SFDVKD. The CDR3 here is CATRDRDIQLTSEQYF. The CDR3 DNA follows: TGTGCCACGCGGGACAGGGACATCCAGCTTACCTCCGAGCAGTACTTC.

The genes are TRBV19 and TRBJ1-5; D unresolved. V lost 3 bases, J lost 4 bases, and 4 bases lay in between. Looked up from germline, CDR1 is LNHDA and CDR2 is SQIVND (reference sequence). The CDR3 is 12 amino acids. CDR3 amino acids: CASSILNQPQHF. The CDR3, as DNA: TGTGCCAGTAGTATCCTAAATCAGCCCCAGCATTTT.

This clone was observed once. The CDR3 spells CASSFSRTGEEGYTF. The CDR3, as DNA: TGTGCCAGCAGCTTTAGTAGGACAGGGGAAGAGGGCTACACCTTC. The V and J genes are TRBV11-2 and TRBJ1-2, with TRBD1 matching over 9 bases. Germline CDR1 is SGHAT and CDR2 is FQNNGV. V was pared by 3 bases and J by 8 bases, with 10 bases of the junction left unmatched. There are 15 residues in the CDR3.

The gene calls are TRBV28 and TRBJ2-7; no clear D. The CDR3 is 11 residues long. Looked up from germline, CDR1 is MDHEN and CDR2 is SYDVKM. Between the trimmed V and J ends, which lost 8 bases and 1 base, there was a span of 6 bases. DNA of the CDR3: TGTGCCAGCGGAGATTCCTACGAGCAGTACTTC. Amino acids: CASGDSYEQYF. The whole variable domain, remainder taken from reference TRBV28 and TRBJ2-7, is DVKVTQSSRYLVKRTGEKVFLECVQDMDHENMFWYRQDPGLGLRLIYFSYDVKMKEKGDIPEGYSVSREKKERFSLILESASTNQTSMYLCASGDSYEQYFGPGTRLTVT.

This chain uses TRBV3-1 (or the pseudogene TRBV3-2) with TRBJ2-5; 7 bases are a match to TRBD2. Germline-derived CDR1 and CDR2 are LGHDT and YNNKEL (reference sequence). The J segment lost 4 bases and the V segment lost 3 bases, leaving 11 bases of the junction unmatched. This CDR3 is built from 16 residues. The CDR3 reads CASSHRIAGHRETQYF. For the CDR3, the DNA is TGTGCCAGCAGCCACAGGATAGCGGGCCATCGAGAGACCCAGTACTTC.

The CDR3 nucleotides are TGCGCCAGCAACGTAGGGACAATAAGGAATTCACCCCTCCACTTT. Its protein is CASNVGTIRNSPLHF. The V and J genes are TRBV10-2 and TRBJ1-6; D is possibly TRBD1 (6 bases). V was trimmed by 7 bases and J by 7 bases, leaving 17 bases between them. The CDR3 extends over 15 amino acids. The germline V gene encodes CDR1 WSHSY and CDR2 SAAADI.

The J gene is TRBJ1-5, the V gene TRBV12-3 or TRBV12-4; the D gene is possibly TRBD1 (5 bases). Trimming left V 6 bases short and J 7 bases short, with 13 bases between. The CDR3 consists of 13 residues. This chain's CDR3 is CASSIRARQPQHF. CDR3 DNA sequence: TGTGCCAGCAGCATCAGGGCTCGGCAGCCCCAGCATTTT.

This chain uses TRBV7-8 with TRBJ1-1; D may be TRBD1 (5 bases). Trimming took 5 bases from V and 5 from J, leaving 15 bases between them. CDR1 SGHVS and CDR2 FQNEAQ come from the germline V gene. The CDR3 loop spans 14 amino acids. CDR3 amino acids: CASSPRRGWTEAFF. CDR3 DNA: TGTGCCAGCAGCCCCCGGAGGGGTTGGACTGAAGCTTTCTTT.

The CDR3 region is CASSLSTGSSYEQYF. CDR3 nucleotide sequence: TGTGCCAGCAGTTTATCGACGGGGAGCTCCTACGAGCAGTACTTC. V usage is TRBV27 and J usage is TRBJ2-7, with a possible D match to TRBD2 (5 bases). Germline values: CDR1 MNHEY, CDR2 SMNVEV (reference sequence). Between the trimmed V and J ends, which lost 0 bases and 0 bases, there was a span of 9 bases. CDR3 length: 15 amino acids.

The sample holds a few counts of this clone. The rearrangement joins TRBV19 to TRBJ2-6; TRBD1 matches 7 bases. The trim removed 3 bases at V and 0 bases at J, leaving 8 bases unmatched. The CDR3 extends over 18 amino acids. CDR1 and CDR2 from the germline V gene are LNHDA and SQIVND (reference sequence). In nucleotides, the CDR3 is TGTGCCAGTAGTATGTCGGGGACAGTCTTCTCTGGGGCCAACGTCCTGACTTTC. Translated, it gives CASSMSGTVFSGANVLTF.

The chain is built from TRBV27 and TRBJ2-3; D uncertain. Trimming shortened V by 3 bases and J by 0 bases, and 7 bases separated the two germline ends. Looked up from germline, CDR1 is MNHEY and CDR2 is SMNVEV (reference sequence). The length of the CDR3 is 14 residues. For the CDR3, the DNA is TGTGCCAGCAGTTTTGGCCAGAGCACAGATACGCAGTATTTT. Its protein is CASSFGQSTDTQYF.

This clone came up once. This chain connects TRBV9 to TRBJ2-5; 7 nucleotides agree with TRBD1. The V and J ends lost 4 bases and 4 bases, in that order; junction bases with no gene match: 4. Germline values: CDR1 SGDLS, CDR2 YYNGEE. CDR3 length: 13 amino acids. CDR3 in DNA: TGTGCCAGCAGCCAGACAGGGTTAGAGACCCAGTACTTC. As protein: CASSQTGLETQYF.

The V gene is TRBV5-6, the J gene TRBJ1-2; unclear D gene. The CDR3 has 14 residues. The germline V gene encodes CDR1 SGHDT and CDR2 YYEEEE. V dropped 2 bases and J dropped 6 bases, with 14 bases sitting between them. This chain's CDR3 is CASSFGGTNDGYTF. CDR3 DNA sequence: TGTGCCAGCAGCTTCGGCGGAACGAACGATGGCTACACCTTC.

The chain links TRBV7-9 to TRBJ2-5; a weak D match, TRBD1 (6 bases). The V gene's germline CDR1 is SEHNR and CDR2 FQNEAQ (reference sequence). This CDR3 spans 15 amino acids. Trimming pared 4 bases from V and 1 base from J, leaving 13 bases between. The CDR3 bases are TGTGCCAGCAGCTACTTTAGCAGGGGCCAAGAGACCCAGTACTTC. Translation: CASSYFSRGQETQYF.

The CDR3 DNA follows: TGTGCCAGCAGCCAACTCTACCTCTACGAGCAGTACTTC. This sequence encodes CASSQLYLYEQYF. The chain is built from TRBV3-1 (or the pseudogene TRBV3-2) and TRBJ2-7; D is ambiguous. Germline values: CDR1 LGHDT, CDR2 YNNKEL (reference sequence). This CDR3 spans 13 amino acids. V was clipped by 2 bases and J by 3 bases, with 8 bases between them.

This clone was found a few times. The chain is built from TRBV19 and TRBJ2-5, with 8 nucleotides matching TRBD2. Germline CDR1 LNHDA, CDR2 SQIVND (reference sequence). The CDR3 loop spans 21 amino acids. The V segment lost 7 bases and the J segment 7 bases; nucleotides outside the gene matches: 32. CDR3 nucleotides: TGTGCCAGTACCAGAACCGGGAGCGGGGGCGCGGTTGCGCCTGAAGCGCGGACCCAGTACTTC. It yields the protein CASTRTGSGGAVAPEARTQYF.

The V and J genes are TRBV27 and TRBJ1-2; D remains ambiguous. There are 13 residues in the CDR3. V lost 5 bases, J lost 3 bases, and 10 bases lay in between. The germline V gene encodes CDR1 MNHEY and CDR2 SMNVEV (reference sequence). This CDR3 reads CASSAQIYYGYTF. Here the CDR3 DNA reads TGTGCCAGCAGTGCACAGATTTACTATGGCTACACCTTC.

This sequence joins TRBV28 and TRBJ1-5; a possible D gene is TRBD1 (6 bases). V was cut by 2 bases and J by 5 bases, with 13 bases left in between. Germline V gene sequence: CDR1 MDHEN, CDR2 SYDVKM. This CDR3 spans 15 amino acids. The DNA for the CDR3 is TGTGCCAGCAGTTTAGGGGGCGCGGTTTATCAGCCCCAGCATTTT. Amino acid sequence: CASSLGGAVYQPQHF.

V is TRBV10-3 and J is TRBJ2-7, with TRBD2 matching 11 bases. CDR1 and CDR2 (germline): ENHRY, SYGVKD. There are 13 residues in the CDR3. Losses at the gene ends were 8 bases for V and 9 bases for J; bases not matched to a gene: 9. The CDR3 sequence: CAIGASGGLAQYF. CDR3 sequence (DNA): TGTGCCATCGGGGCTAGCGGGGGGTTAGCGCAGTACTTC.

The chain joins TRBV5-1 to TRBJ2-2; maybe TRBD2 (6 bases). V lost 4 bases and J 11 bases, leaving 18 bases between the germline ends. Per germline, CDR1 SGHRS and CDR2 YFSETQ. This CDR3 contains 14 residues. CDR3 nucleotides: TGCGCCAGCAGCCCAGGGACGGGAGTAGCAGAGCTGTTTTTT. Its protein is CASSPGTGVAELFF.

The chain recombines TRBV30 with TRBJ2-7, with D maybe TRBD2 (5 bases). The V end was cut by 2 bases, the J end by 2 bases, with 16 bases between. The CDR3 consists of 15 residues. In germline, CDR1 is GTSNPN, CDR2 SVGIG (reference sequence). In nucleotides, the CDR3 is TGTGCCTGGAGTTTGATTCCCGGGGTTGCCTACGAGCAGTACTTC. Its protein is CAWSLIPGVAYEQYF.

This chain joins TRBV3-1 (or the pseudogene TRBV3-2) and TRBJ1-2, with 8 positions matching TRBD1. CDR1 and CDR2 (germline): LGHDT, YNNKEL (reference sequence). V lost 3 bases, J lost 5 bases, and 11 bases stayed unmatched. This CDR3 contains 16 residues. The CDR3: CASSHPLGQGAYGYTF. The CDR3 DNA is TGTGCCAGCAGCCATCCACTAGGGCAGGGGGCTTATGGCTACACCTTC.

V and J are TRBV19 and TRBJ1-1; TRBD1 might be the D (6 bases). The CDR3 is 14 residues long. Per the germline V gene, CDR1 is LNHDA and CDR2 is SQIVND (reference sequence). V was trimmed by 8 bases and J by 2 bases, leaving 15 bases between them. The CDR3 is CASGNQGLNTEAFF. The CDR3 nucleotides read TGTGCCAGTGGAAATCAGGGGCTAAACACTGAAGCTTTCTTT.

This chain joins TRBV18 and TRBJ2-1; 9 bases are a match to TRBD2. V trimming: 4 bases; J trimming: 7 bases; junction bases outside the gene matches: 11. Germline loops: CDR1 KGHSH, CDR2 LQKENI. The CDR3 is 16 amino acids. CDR3 DNA sequence: TGTGCCAGCTCACAGGGGGCGGGAGGGCCCTCAAATGAGCAGTTCTTC. Amino acid sequence: CASSQGAGGPSNEQFF.

The chain has TRBV30 and TRBJ2-3; D is undetermined. Germline lookup yields CDR1 GTSNPN and CDR2 SVGIG (reference sequence). V was trimmed by 2 bases and J by 6 bases, leaving 9 bases between them. CDR3 length: 12 residues. CDR3 DNA sequence: TGTGCCTGGAGTCGTACTCGGGATACGCAGTATTTT. This translates into CAWSRTRDTQYF.

V gene TRBV12-3 or TRBV12-4 combines with J gene TRBJ1-2, with 7 bases aligning to TRBD1. The V and J ends lost 6 bases and 8 bases, in that order; junction bases with no gene match: 9. CDR3 length equals 13 residues. The CDR3 spells CASRSTGLGGYTF. The DNA of the CDR3 is TGTGCCAGCAGATCGACAGGGCTGGGGGGCTACACCTTC.

This clone was recorded at least ten times. The chain employs TRBV6-5 and TRBJ1-6, with 9 bases identical to TRBD1. J gave up 6 bases and V 8 bases, and 2 bases lay outside the gene matches. The CDR3 runs 13 residues. Germline V lookup: CDR1 MNHEY, CDR2 SVGAGI. Here the CDR3 reads CASGTGRNSPLHF. CDR3 DNA: TGTGCCAGCGGGACAGGGCGTAATTCACCCCTCCACTTT.

The rearrangement joins TRBV15 to TRBJ1-2, with a tentative D call TRBD1 (6 bases). This CDR3 has 15 amino acids. The germline CDR1 and CDR2 sequences are LNHNV and YYDKDF (reference sequence). The germline V and J ends were trimmed by 5 bases and 3 bases, with 16 bases remaining between them. The CDR3 region has the DNA TGTGCCACCAGCCGGGATAGGACAGCGCACTATGGCTACACCTTC. Translation: CATSRDRTAHYGYTF.

The chain couples TRBV28 to TRBJ2-1, with D possibly TRBD2 on 6 matching bases. The CDR3 is 15 residues long. V lost 6 bases to trimming and J lost 4 bases, with 16 bases between them. CDR1 is MDHEN and CDR2 is SYDVKM in the germline V gene. CDR3 bases: TGTGCCAGCAGAGCACCCGGGACTGGGTACAATGAGCAGTTCTTC. Its translation is CASRAPGTGYNEQFF.

CDR3 sequence (DNA): TGTGCCAGCTCCCTAGACTCGGCAGGGCTCAATCAGCCCCAGCATTTT. It translates to CASSLDSAGLNQPQHF. The V gene is TRBV18, the J gene TRBJ1-5, with D possibly matching TRBD1 (5 bases). Germline loops: CDR1 KGHSH, CDR2 LQKENI. The V and J ends lost 6 bases and 3 bases respectively, with 18 bases between them. The CDR3 loop spans 16 amino acids. The full variable domain, its missing parts supplied by reference TRBV18 and TRBJ1-5, is NAGVMQNPRHLVRRRGQEARLRCSPMKGHSHVYWYRQLPEEGLKFMVYLQKENIIDESGMPKERFSAEFPKEGPSILRIQQVVRGDSAAYFCASSLDSAGLNQPQHFGDGTRLSIL.